The 32 T cell receptor beta chains below all came from one sample that was sequenced in a study of shared clonotypes between healthy human individuals. Libraries were prepared by immunoSEQ multiplex PCR; TCRdb keeps only in-frame clonotypes and omits some of them. The sample lists 2 million to 2.5 million clones, more than 80% occurring once. Sequencing input: naive CD4+ T cells from PBMCs. Stated subset: CD45RA+ positively selected. All receptors come from a man younger than 30 in good health. Some clones in this sample may be carry-over from other donors' samples.

The rearrangement joins TRBV10-1 to TRBJ1-1; D gene uncertain. V dropped 0 bases and J dropped 4 bases, with 15 bases sitting between them. The V gene's germline CDR1 is WNHNN and CDR2 SYGVQD (reference sequence). The CDR3 contains 16 residues. For the CDR3, the DNA is TGCGCCAGCAGTGAGTCGGTGGTAGCAATTGCCACTGAAGCTTTCTTT. This sequence encodes CASSESVVAIATEAFF.

The V gene is TRBV11-2, the J gene TRBJ2-3; 13 nucleotides agree with TRBD2. CDR1 is SGHAT, CDR2 FQNNGV, per germline. The CDR3 sequence is 15 residues long. V lost 4 bases and J lost 3; bases outside the gene matches: 1. The CDR3, as DNA: TGTGCCAGCAGCTGGGGACTAGCGGGGACAGATACGCAGTATTTT. This sequence encodes CASSWGLAGTDTQYF.

The chain is built from TRBV28 and TRBJ2-7, with D possibly being TRBD1 (5 bases). The CDR3 has 17 residues. Germline assignment: CDR1 MDHEN and CDR2 SYDVKM. The germline V and J ends were trimmed by 6 bases and 1 base, with 22 bases remaining between them. The chain's CDR3 is CASSYRFGADASYEQYF. The DNA of the CDR3 is TGTGCCAGCAGCTACAGGTTTGGCGCTGATGCTTCCTACGAGCAGTACTTC.

This clone was observed once. This chain links TRBV19 with TRBJ2-5; TRBD1 might be the D (7 bases). The ends were cut back, 5 bases at V and 1 base at J, with 20 bases in the middle. Germline CDR1 and CDR2: LNHDA and SQIVND (reference sequence). The CDR3 consists of 17 residues. DNA of the CDR3: TGTGCCAGTAGTCCTGGGAGGACAGGCGCCCTCCAAGAGACCCAGTACTTC. This encodes CASSPGRTGALQETQYF.

The chain links TRBV28 to TRBJ2-3, with 9 bases that match TRBD2. Trimming removed 5 bases from V and 0 bases from J; junction bases left unmatched: 3. The CDR3 sequence is 15 residues long. Germline CDR1 MDHEN, CDR2 SYDVKM. The CDR3 spells CASSPSGKSTDTQYF. CDR3 coding DNA: TGTGCCAGCAGTCCTAGCGGGAAGAGCACAGATACGCAGTATTTT.

J is TRBJ2-5 and V is TRBV7-3; TRBD1 or TRBD2 may be the D gene (6 bases each). CDR3 length: 13 residues. Germline V lookup: CDR1 SGHTA, CDR2 FQGTGA. The V and J ends lost 5 bases and 4 bases respectively, with 11 bases between them. The CDR3 here is CASSRGHRETQYF. CDR3 sequence (DNA): TGTGCCAGCAGCCGGGGGCACAGAGAGACCCAGTACTTC.

This chain uses TRBV28 with TRBJ2-2; D possibly corresponds to TRBD1 (7 bases). CDR3 size: 16 residues. Germline V lookup: CDR1 MDHEN, CDR2 SYDVKM. Trimming stripped 6 bases from V and 3 bases from J, with 17 bases between. The CDR3 here is CASRPGGLLYTGELFF. CDR3 DNA sequence: TGTGCCAGCAGACCAGGGGGACTTCTTTACACCGGGGAGCTGTTTTTT. Variable domain in full (rest from reference TRBV28 and TRBJ2-2): DVKVTQSSRYLVKRTGEKVFLECVQDMDHENMFWYRQDPGLGLRLIYFSYDVKMKEKGDIPEGYSVSREKKERFSLILESASTNQTSMYLCASRPGGLLYTGELFFGEGSRLTVL.

The chain recombines TRBV5-1 with TRBJ2-7; tentatively, D is TRBD2 (6 bases). The V gene's germline CDR1 is SGHRS and CDR2 YFSETQ. The V and J ends lost 5 bases and 4 bases respectively, with 16 bases between them. The CDR3 runs to 14 residues. Written as DNA, the CDR3 is TGCGCCAGCAGATCCCTAGCGACTCGGTACGAGCAGTACTTC. It encodes CASRSLATRYEQYF. Together with reference TRBV5-1 and TRBJ2-7, the CDR3 gives the full variable domain: KAGVTQTPRYLIKTRGQQVTLSCSPISGHRSVSWYQQTPGQGLQFLFEYFSETQRNKGNFPGRFSGRQFSNSRSEMNVSTLELGDSALYLCASRSLATRYEQYFGPGTRLTVT.

The gene calls are TRBV25-1 and TRBJ2-1; 9 bases align to TRBD2. The CDR3 contains 16 residues. Germline V gene lookup returns CDR1 MGHDK and CDR2 SYGVNS. V lost 5 bases to trimming and J lost 9 bases; unmatched junction nucleotides: 14. The CDR3 loop reads CASSKGLAQRGIEQFF. For the CDR3, the DNA is TGTGCCAGCAGTAAGGGACTAGCCCAACGGGGCATTGAGCAGTTCTTC.

V gene TRBV6-5 combines with J gene TRBJ1-1; tentatively, D is TRBD1 (5 bases). CDR3 size: 14 residues. CDR1 and CDR2 from the germline V gene are MNHEY and SVGAGI. Between the trimmed V and J ends, which lost 2 bases and 5 bases, there was a span of 12 bases. This CDR3 reads CASSYGQGWTEAFF. The CDR3 coding sequence is TGTGCCAGCAGTTACGGGCAGGGATGGACTGAAGCTTTCTTT.

The chain couples TRBV5-1 to TRBJ2-5; 11 nucleotides agree with TRBD2. CDR3 length: 15 amino acids. J lost 4 bases, V lost 7 bases, and 9 bases had no gene match. Germline values: CDR1 SGHRS, CDR2 YFSETQ. The CDR3 reads CASQLAGGPPETQYF. CDR3 bases: TGCGCCAGCCAGTTAGCGGGAGGGCCTCCAGAGACCCAGTACTTC.

This sequence joins TRBV5-1 and TRBJ2-3; 7 nucleotides line up with TRBD2. The germline V gene encodes CDR1 SGHRS and CDR2 YFSETQ. The CDR3 loop spans 16 amino acids. The V gene end was trimmed by 0 bases and the J gene end by 5 bases; junction bases not matched to a gene: 9. CDR3 residues: CASSLATSSVRDTQYF. Written as DNA, the CDR3 is TGCGCCAGCAGCTTGGCGACTAGCTCGGTTCGAGATACGCAGTATTTT.

The chain is built from TRBV6-5 and TRBJ2-5; tentative D call: TRBD2 (5 bases). The CDR3 is 16 residues long. V was pared by 0 bases and J by 7 bases, with 18 bases between. Germline loops: CDR1 MNHEY, CDR2 SVGAGI. CDR3 protein: CASSYSQRKSSGTQYF. The DNA of the CDR3 is TGTGCCAGCAGTTACTCCCAGCGGAAGTCTTCGGGGACCCAGTACTTC.

The chain employs TRBV6-1 and TRBJ1-3; D unclear. Deletions cut 3 bases from V and 1 base from J, with 7 bases between. The CDR3 covers 14 residues. Germline V gene data show CDR1 as MNHNS and CDR2 as SASEGT. The CDR3 protein is CASSDLLSGNTIYF. CDR3 in DNA: TGTGCCAGCAGTGACTTGTTATCTGGAAACACCATATATTTT.

This clone was picked up a small number of times. The same CDR3 arises from other DNA sequences in this sample as well. The rearrangement uses TRBV28 and TRBJ2-7; no clear D. The germline V and J ends were trimmed by 5 bases and 4 bases, with 6 bases remaining between them. Germline CDR1 and CDR2: MDHEN and SYDVKM. The CDR3 runs 11 residues. The CDR3 region has the DNA TGTGCCAGCAGTAACCGGTACGAGCAGTACTTC. Amino acids: CASSNRYEQYF.

The chain carries TRBV9 and TRBJ2-3; 14 bases map to TRBD2. Germline lookup yields CDR1 SGDLS and CDR2 YYNGEE. With 0 bases clipped from V and 8 bases from J, the junction kept 5 bases outside the gene matches. The CDR3 sequence is 16 residues long. As DNA, the CDR3 is TGTGCCAGCAGCGTAGGCGGGACTAGCGGGGGAAGTACGCAGTATTTT. This sequence encodes CASSVGGTSGGSTQYF.

As for this clone: The identical CDR3 is also encoded by other nucleotide sequences in the sample. This chain links TRBV7-3 with TRBJ2-3; TRBD2 matches 7 bases. CDR1 and CDR2 (germline): SGHTA, FQGTGA. V trimming: 4 bases; J trimming: 3 bases; junction bases outside the gene matches: 4. The CDR3 spans 14 residues. CDR3 nucleotide sequence: TGTGCCAGCAGCTCAAGCGGGATAACAGATACGCAGTATTTT. Amino acids: CASSSSGITDTQYF.

Note on this clone: Within the sample, other DNA sequences also encode this same CDR3. The chain uses TRBV28 and TRBJ1-2; a possible D gene is TRBD1 (6 bases). Germline V lookup: CDR1 MDHEN, CDR2 SYDVKM. The CDR3 totals 14 residues. The V and J ends lost 2 bases and 5 bases respectively, with 12 bases between them. In DNA, the CDR3 is TGTGCCAGCAGTTTAAGTGGGGGGCATTATGGCTACACCTTC. This encodes CASSLSGGHYGYTF.

The chain is built from TRBV7-3 and TRBJ2-2, with D unresolved. Germline V lookup: CDR1 SGHTA, CDR2 FQGTGA. V lost 5 bases and J lost 6, with 13 bases in between. This CDR3 has 14 residues. CDR3 coding DNA: TGTGCCAGCAGCCCCCGGGCTTTTGCCGGGGAGCTGTTTTTT. Translating it yields CASSPRAFAGELFF.

This chain connects TRBV29-1 to TRBJ2-7; D might be TRBD2 (5 bases). V dropped 6 bases and J dropped 3 bases, with 9 bases sitting between them. The CDR3 is made up of 11 amino acids. CDR1 SQVTM and CDR2 ANQGSEA come from the germline V gene. The CDR3 nucleotides are TGCAGCGTCCAAACTAGCTACGAGCAGTACTTC. Its translation is CSVQTSYEQYF.

This chain joins TRBV4-1 and TRBJ2-5; TRBD2 might be the D (6 bases). The CDR3 totals 16 residues. Germline assignment: CDR1 MGHRA and CDR2 YSYEKL. V dropped 0 bases and J dropped 1 base, with 12 bases sitting between them. Written as DNA, the CDR3 is TGCGCCAGCAGCCAAGATCAAAGGCGGGGCCAAGAGACCCAGTACTTC. It specifies CASSQDQRRGQETQYF.

This chain uses TRBV28 with TRBJ2-7; D is unresolved. The germline V gene has CDR1 MDHEN and CDR2 SYDVKM. The CDR3 extends over 12 amino acids. V lost 2 bases and J lost 5, with 7 bases in between. The CDR3 nucleotides read TGTGCCAGCAGTTTACCGAGCGACGAGCAGTACTTC. Residues: CASSLPSDEQYF.

The chain combines TRBV6-1 with TRBJ2-5; no reliable D call. The CDR3 loop spans 13 amino acids. Trimming shortened V by 9 bases and J by 1 base, and 12 bases separated the two germline ends. Germline V lookup: CDR1 MNHNS, CDR2 SASEGT. For the CDR3, the DNA is TGTGCCAGTAAATCAGGCTCCCAAGAGACCCAGTACTTC. Residues: CASKSGSQETQYF.

V is TRBV6-6 and J is TRBJ2-5, with unresolved D. Germline assignment: CDR1 MNHNY and CDR2 SVGAGI (reference sequence). The CDR3 contains 10 residues. Trimming cost V 10 bases and J 3 bases, with 6 bases left between them. The CDR3 reads CANNKETQYF. As DNA, the CDR3 is TGTGCCAACAATAAAGAGACCCAGTACTTC.

This chain joins TRBV27 and TRBJ1-2; D unclear. Per the germline V gene, CDR1 is MNHEY and CDR2 is SMNVEV (reference sequence). V shed 4 bases and J shed 6 bases, with 9 bases lying between them. CDR3 length: 12 residues. For the CDR3, the DNA is TGTGCCAGCAGTTCGCAGTTCGATGGCTACACCTTC. It codes for CASSSQFDGYTF.

Turning to this clone: Other DNA sequences of this sample code for an identical CDR3. The chain carries TRBV18 and TRBJ2-1; 8 nucleotides align to TRBD2. The CDR3 has 14 amino acids. V lost 6 bases to trimming and J lost 1 base; unmatched junction nucleotides: 2. Germline V gives CDR1 KGHSH, CDR2 LQKENI. Here the CDR3 reads CASSPGGSYNEQFF. CDR3 DNA sequence: TGTGCCAGCTCCCCGGGGGGGTCCTACAATGAGCAGTTCTTC.

The gene calls are TRBV6-6 and TRBJ2-3; D uncertain. Germline V gene data show CDR1 as MNHNY and CDR2 as SVGAGI (reference sequence). The CDR3 length is 13 residues. With 4 bases removed from V and 1 base from J, the gap between germline ends came to 6 bases. The CDR3 protein is CASSFRGTDTQYF. CDR3 in DNA: TGTGCCAGCAGTTTTCGGGGCACAGATACGCAGTATTTT.

The CDR3 here is CASSVNLGGNTIYF. CDR3 DNA sequence: TGTGCCAGCAGCGTAAATCTCGGTGGAAACACCATATATTTT. The J gene is TRBJ1-3, the V gene TRBV9, with D hard to call. V shed 1 base and J shed 3 bases, with 8 bases lying between them. The CDR3 totals 14 residues. Germline values: CDR1 SGDLS, CDR2 YYNGEE.

The chain recombines TRBV5-1 with TRBJ2-1; D may correspond to TRBD1 or TRBD2 (5 bases each). Germline V gene lookup returns CDR1 SGHRS and CDR2 YFSETQ. CDR3 length equals 16 residues. V lost 4 bases to trimming and J lost 8 bases, with 22 bases between them. The CDR3 reads CASSPEGGPWDDEQFF. The CDR3 region has the DNA TGCGCCAGCAGCCCCGAAGGCGGCCCCTGGGACGATGAGCAGTTCTTC.

This chain links TRBV2 with TRBJ2-7; unclear D gene. This CDR3 comprises 14 residues. Trimming stripped 2 bases from V and 4 bases from J, with 12 bases between. Germline CDR1 SNHLY, CDR2 FYNNEI. In DNA form, the CDR3 reads TGTGCCAGCAGTGAAAAGGCGATCCCTTACGAGCAGTACTTC. Amino acid sequence: CASSEKAIPYEQYF.

The chain links TRBV28 to TRBJ1-5; D is perhaps TRBD1 (5 bases). With 2 bases removed from V and 6 bases from J, the gap between germline ends came to 11 bases. The CDR3 is 14 amino acids. In germline, CDR1 is MDHEN, CDR2 SYDVKM. The CDR3 protein is CASSLQWGFQPQHF. The CDR3, as DNA: TGTGCCAGCAGTTTACAGTGGGGGTTTCAGCCCCAGCATTTT.

For the CDR3, the DNA is TGTGCCAGTCATCCGGGGGTCGGAGAGACCCAGTACTTC. Its translation: CASHPGVGETQYF. The chain has TRBV6-5 and TRBJ2-5; D is possibly TRBD2 (6 bases). The germline gives CDR1 MNHEY, CDR2 SVGAGI. The V end lost 9 bases, the J end lost 4 bases, and 15 bases lay between the germline ends. The CDR3 sequence is 13 residues long.